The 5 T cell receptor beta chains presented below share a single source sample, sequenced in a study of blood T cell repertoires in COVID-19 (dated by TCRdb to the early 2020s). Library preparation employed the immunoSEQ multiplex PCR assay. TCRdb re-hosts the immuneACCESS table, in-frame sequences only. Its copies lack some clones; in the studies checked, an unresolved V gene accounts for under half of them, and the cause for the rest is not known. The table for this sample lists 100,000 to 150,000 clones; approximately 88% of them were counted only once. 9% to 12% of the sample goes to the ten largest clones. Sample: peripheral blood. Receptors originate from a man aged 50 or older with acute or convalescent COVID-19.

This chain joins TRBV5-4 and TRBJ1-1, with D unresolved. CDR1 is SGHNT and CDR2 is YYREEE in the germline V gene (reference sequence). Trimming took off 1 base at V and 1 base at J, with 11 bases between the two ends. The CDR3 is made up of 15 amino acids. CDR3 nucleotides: TGTGCCAGCAGCTTGTCGGCGGAATCGAACACTGAAGCTTTCTTT. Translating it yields CASSLSAESNTEAFF.

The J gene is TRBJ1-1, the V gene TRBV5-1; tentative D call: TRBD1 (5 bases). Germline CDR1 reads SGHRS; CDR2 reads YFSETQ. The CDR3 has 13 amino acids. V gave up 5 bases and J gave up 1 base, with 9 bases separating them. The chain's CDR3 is CASSMTENTEAFF. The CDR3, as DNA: TGCGCCAGCAGTATGACAGAGAACACTGAAGCTTTCTTT.

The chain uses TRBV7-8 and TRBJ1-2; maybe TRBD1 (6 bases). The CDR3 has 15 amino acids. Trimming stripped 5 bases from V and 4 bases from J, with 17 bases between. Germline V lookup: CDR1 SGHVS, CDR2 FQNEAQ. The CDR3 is CASSQYWDTSYGYTF. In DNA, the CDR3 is TGTGCCAGCAGCCAGTATTGGGACACCTCCTATGGCTACACCTTC.

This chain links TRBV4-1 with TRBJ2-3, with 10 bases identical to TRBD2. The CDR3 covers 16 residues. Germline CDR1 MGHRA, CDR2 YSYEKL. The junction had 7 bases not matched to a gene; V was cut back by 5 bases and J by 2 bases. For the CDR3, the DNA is TGCGCCAGCAGCATCCGACTAGCGGGCCTCACAGATACGCAGTATTTT. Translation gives CASSIRLAGLTDTQYF.

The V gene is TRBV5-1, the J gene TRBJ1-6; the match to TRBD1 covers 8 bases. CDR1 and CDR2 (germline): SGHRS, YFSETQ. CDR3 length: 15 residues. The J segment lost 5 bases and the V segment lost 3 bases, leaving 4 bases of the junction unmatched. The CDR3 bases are TGCGCCAGCAGCTCGGACAGGGTGAATAATTCACCCCTCCACTTT. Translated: CASSSDRVNNSPLHF.